One sample yielded the 14 T cell receptor beta chains listed below, sequenced in a study of human CD8 memory T cell subsets. Libraries of TCR beta chains were produced by 5' RACE (UMI-labeled). TCRdb reprocessed the 5' RACE reads, with one entry per CDR3 protein and no DNA. This specimen shows about 6,700 distinct CDR3 sequences; the ten leading clones hold 20% to 25%. Sequenced material: CD8+ stem-like memory T cells (TSCM and TCM) sorted from PBMCs. Subset given: stem-like memory CD8 T cells (TSTEM), CCR7+ PD-1- TIGIT-. These receptors originate from a human donor in good health.

The chain links TRBV7-9 to TRBJ1-1. CDR1 is SEHNR, CDR2 FQNEAQ, per germline (reference sequence). This CDR3 region has 14 residues. CDR3 amino acids: CASSDELVGDEVFF.

The rearrangement links TRBV24-1 to TRBJ2-1; there is no DNA to check the TCRdb D call of TRBD2. From germline, CDR1 is KGHDR and CDR2 SFDVKD. The CDR3 runs to 20 residues. The CDR3 spells CATSDSSSTSGGGDYNEQFF.

The gene calls are TRBV5-5 and TRBJ2-5; TCRdb's D call of TRBD1 is untestable without DNA. The CDR3 is made up of 13 amino acids. Per germline, CDR1 SGHKS and CDR2 YYEKEE (reference sequence). CDR3 in amino acids: CASSSGLQETQYF.

This clonotype is identified as medium-sized from frequency. The gene calls are TRBV13 and TRBJ2-4; the TCRdb D gene call, TRBD2, has no DNA to confirm it. This CDR3 spans 15 amino acids. Germline CDR1 reads PRHDT; CDR2 reads FYEKMQ (reference sequence). The CDR3 is CASSSRETSKNIQYF. The variable domain in full, with the rest retrieved from reference TRBV13 and TRBJ2-4, is AAGVIQSPRHLIKEKRETATLKCYPIPRHDTVYWYQQGPGQDPQFLISFYEKMQSDKGSIPDRFSAQQFSDYHSELNMSSLELGDSALYFCASSSRETSKNIQYFGAGTRLSVL.

V gene TRBV6-5 combines with J gene TRBJ1-1; the D call from TCRdb, TRBD1, cannot be confirmed without DNA. CDR1 MNHEY and CDR2 SVGAGI come from the germline V gene. This CDR3 region has 13 residues. The CDR3 sequence: CASSGGSGTEAFF.

The rearrangement links TRBV28 to TRBJ2-7; TCRdb designates TRBD1, a call that cannot be tested without DNA. Germline-derived CDR1 and CDR2 are MDHEN and SYDVKM. This CDR3 spans 14 amino acids. The CDR3 loop is CASSAAHDTYEQYF. Looking up the rest from reference TRBV28 and TRBJ2-7 gives the full variable domain: DVKVTQSSRYLVKRTGEKVFLECVQDMDHENMFWYRQDPGLGLRLIYFSYDVKMKEKGDIPEGYSVSREKKERFSLILESASTNQTSMYLCASSAAHDTYEQYFGPGTRLTVT.

The chain employs TRBV20-1 and TRBJ2-7; the TCRdb call, TRBD2, lacks DNA for checking. CDR1 and CDR2 (germline): DFQATT, SNEGSKA (reference sequence). CDR3 length: 15 residues. The CDR3 sequence is CSATIGLFGSYEQYF.

This clonotype is classed as medium-sized by frequency. V gene TRBV5-6 combines with J gene TRBJ1-1; there is no DNA to check the TCRdb D call of TRBD1. CDR3 length: 15 amino acids. CDR1 and CDR2 from the germline V gene are SGHDT and YYEEEE. The CDR3 loop is CASSLATGGNTEAFF.

V gene TRBV20-1 combines with J gene TRBJ1-2; the D call from TCRdb, TRBD1, cannot be confirmed without DNA. CDR3 size: 14 residues. Per germline, CDR1 DFQATT and CDR2 SNEGSKA (reference sequence). The CDR3 loop is CSARDSHRGLGYTF.

The V call is TRBV4-1, the J call TRBJ1-1; no DNA is available, so the TRBD1 call from TCRdb remains unchecked. Germline values: CDR1 MGHRA, CDR2 YSYEKL. The length of the CDR3 is 14 residues. CDR3 in amino acids: CASSQGPGTTEAFF.

This chain connects TRBV10-2 to TRBJ2-3; TCRdb proposes TRBD1, but this gene call is untestable without DNA. The CDR3 has 14 amino acids. CDR1 WSHSY and CDR2 SAAADI come from the germline V gene. The CDR3 reads CASSLRAATDTQYF.

The rearrangement links TRBV7-9 to TRBJ1-3; TCRdb reports TRBD1, a call that lacks DNA to check it against. The CDR3 spans 15 residues. Germline V lookup: CDR1 SEHNR, CDR2 FQNEAQ (reference sequence). This CDR3 reads CASSSIQEAGNTIYF.

The gene calls are TRBV19 and TRBJ1-2; TCRdb gives TRBD1 as the D gene, but with no DNA this cannot be confirmed. This CDR3 comprises 14 residues. Germline values: CDR1 LNHDA, CDR2 SQIVND (reference sequence). The CDR3: CASGPWDRGDGYTF.

This chain uses TRBV7-9 with TRBJ2-7; TCRdb designates TRBD1, a call that cannot be tested without DNA. Germline V gives CDR1 SEHNR, CDR2 FQNEAQ (reference sequence). CDR3 size: 14 residues. CDR3: CASTVGRGGNEQYF.